A single sample gave rise to the 14 T cell receptor beta chains below, sequenced in a study of regulatory T cells in long-lasting Graves disease. Stated time point: persistent/refractory GD, antithyroid drugs over 5 years with positive TRAb. PBMCs were the source of the RNA used for TCR sequencing. Combining iRepertoire HTBI primers with Arm-PCR of CDR3 regions, the authors built TCR beta libraries. TCRdb ran MiXCR on the multiplex PCR reads and lists one entry per CDR3 protein. Here the sample spans about 470,000 distinct CDR3 sequences, around 20% being singletons. The sequencing used peripheral blood mononuclear cells (PBMCs), collected when the disease was refractory, from a patient treated with antithyroid drugs. These receptors all stem from a female donor with Graves disease.

This chain links TRBV12-3 or TRBV12-4 with TRBJ2-7; no clear D. The V gene lost 8 bases and the J gene lost 3 bases, with 11 bases spanning the gap. This CDR3 is 12 amino acids long. CDR3 DNA: TGTGCCAGCGGATATCAGTACTACGAGCAGTACTTC. It specifies CASGYQYYEQYF.

This clonotype was seen at least ten times. V usage is TRBV30 and J usage is TRBJ2-5; D unclear. This CDR3 spans 11 amino acids. Germline-derived CDR1 and CDR2 are GTSNPN and SVGIG (reference sequence). V shed 0 bases and J shed 3 bases, with 2 bases lying between them. The CDR3 loop reads CAWSVEETQYF. The CDR3 region has the DNA TGTGCCTGGAGTGTCGAAGAGACCCAGTACTTC.

Ten or more counts support this clonotype. This chain uses TRBV2 with TRBJ1-1; D may be TRBD1 (5 bases). The germline gives CDR1 SNHLY, CDR2 FYNNEI. The CDR3 sequence is 15 residues long. V was clipped by 1 base and J by 3 bases, with 12 bases between them. In nucleotides, the CDR3 is TGTGCCAGCAGTGAAGGGGGGGTAATGGACACTGAAGCTTTCTTT. Translation gives CASSEGGVMDTEAFF.

This clonotype appeared a few times. This chain connects TRBV5-1 to TRBJ2-2, with D uncertain. This CDR3 region has 14 residues. The germline gives CDR1 SGHRS, CDR2 YFSETQ. Trimming stripped 5 bases from V and 7 bases from J, with 15 bases between. Here the CDR3 reads CASSQDPLGGELFF. The CDR3 DNA reads as TGCGCCAGCAGTCAAGACCCACTGGGCGGGGAGCTGTTTTTT.

This clonotype was counted only a few times. The chain carries TRBV10-3 and TRBJ2-7; D might be TRBD2 (6 bases). Germline assignment: CDR1 ENHRY and CDR2 SYGVKD. V was clipped by 6 bases and J by 3 bases, with 15 bases between them. The CDR3 runs 14 residues. CDR3 DNA sequence: TGTGCCATCAGCGCGGGTGGGGGGTTCTACGAGCAGTACTTC. It yields the protein CAISAGGGFYEQYF.

Only a few counts were recorded for this clonotype. V and J are TRBV25-1 and TRBJ2-7, with D possibly being TRBD1 (6 bases). Germline CDR1 and CDR2: MGHDK and SYGVNS. CDR3 length: 15 residues. With 6 bases removed from V and 2 bases from J, the gap between germline ends came to 17 bases. The CDR3 spells CASSVSRDTTYEQYF. The CDR3, as DNA: TGTGCCAGCAGCGTCTCCCGGGACACCACCTACGAGCAGTACTTC.

As concerns this clonotype: A read error may be the cause here, since a much bigger clone is one base away. The chain employs TRBV6-5 and TRBJ2-5, with a weak D call TRBD1 (5 bases). V was trimmed by 0 bases and J by 5 bases, leaving 10 bases between them. Germline V gene sequence: CDR1 MNHEY, CDR2 SVGAGI. The CDR3 covers 14 residues. CDR3 nucleotide sequence: TGTGCCAGCAGTTACTCACAGGAAAGGGAGACCCAGTACTTC. It yields the protein CASSYSQERETQYF.

CDR3 loop: CASSLDGMSYEQYF. As DNA, the CDR3 is TGTGCCAGCAGCTTAGACGGCATGTCATACGAGCAGTACTTC. J is TRBJ2-7 and V is TRBV7-2; the D is unclear. This CDR3 has 14 amino acids. V was pared by 1 base and J by 4 bases, with 11 bases between. Germline V CDR1 and CDR2: SGHTA, FQGNSA.

This clonotype was picked up a small number of times. The chain links TRBV12-3 or TRBV12-4 to TRBJ2-7, with TRBD1 identical over 9 bases. Trimming took 6 bases from V and 6 from J; bases not matched to a gene: 9. The CDR3 extends over 14 amino acids. DNA for the CDR3: TGTGCCAGCAGCAACACACAGGGGGCCGGCGAGCAGTACTTC. Protein: CASSNTQGAGEQYF.

The sample holds many counts of this clonotype. The chain uses TRBV6-2 or TRBV6-3 and TRBJ2-7; D uncertain. Germline loops: CDR1 MNHEY, CDR2 SVGEGT. Between the trimmed V and J ends, which lost 3 bases and 3 bases, there was a span of 9 bases. The CDR3 runs 13 residues. DNA for the CDR3: TGTGCCAGCAGTTATACGGGTGACTACGAGCAGTACTTC. Translated, it gives CASSYTGDYEQYF.

This clonotype was seen ten or more times. The V and J genes are TRBV28 and TRBJ1-2, with a weak D call TRBD1 (6 bases). The germline CDR1 and CDR2 sequences are MDHEN and SYDVKM. Trimming pared 10 bases from V and 10 bases from J, leaving 13 bases between. CDR3 length: 10 amino acids. The CDR3 loop is CATLRGNYTF. The CDR3 DNA reads TGTGCCACCCTGAGGGGGAACTACACCTTC.

The chain couples TRBV11-2 to TRBJ2-3; 8 nucleotides line up with TRBD2. Germline trimming cut 4 bases from V and 2 bases from J; bases unmatched to any gene: 20. The CDR3 loop spans 20 amino acids. CDR1 is SGHAT and CDR2 is FQNNGV in the germline V gene. Written as DNA, the CDR3 is TGTGCCAGCAGCTCCAACCAAGGGGTAATAGCGGGGAGACTCACAGATACGCAGTATTTT. It yields the protein CASSSNQGVIAGRLTDTQYF.

The chain links TRBV12-3 or TRBV12-4 to TRBJ2-7; 9 bases fit TRBD2. V was pared by 6 bases and J by 1 base, with 7 bases of the junction left unmatched. The CDR3 consists of 15 residues. Here the CDR3 reads CASSPGLANSYEQYF. DNA of the CDR3: TGTGCCAGCAGCCCCGGACTAGCGAATTCCTACGAGCAGTACTTC.

This clonotype was recorded a few times. The rearrangement uses TRBV29-1 and TRBJ2-7, with D tentatively TRBD1 or TRBD2 (5 bases each). The CDR3 contains 14 residues. Germline-derived CDR1 and CDR2 are SQVTM and ANQGSEA. Trimming removed 4 bases at V and 2 bases at J, with 15 bases between. The CDR3 coding sequence is TGCAGCGTTGTCTCCGGGGCGGGTCCCTACGAGCAGTACTTC. It specifies CSVVSGAGPYEQYF.